This T cell receptor (beta chain) was observed in a study of blood T cell repertoires in COVID-19 (dated by TCRdb to the early 2020s). Describing the broader study: For ImmuneRACE Cohort 3, a participant was defined as recovered based on two consecutive negative NP/OP PCR tests, clearance by a healthcare professional, or resolution of symptoms. The collaborator samples originated in the United States, Italy and Spain and spanned the acute and convalescent phases of COVID-19. The prospective study material was composed of cDNA or gDNA derived from T cells, B-cell-depleted T cells, or PBMCs. Subjects who had been exposed to COVID-19, were actively infected with it, or had recovered from it provided the deeply sampled blood TCRbeta repertoires that made up the dataset. The repertoires were made available in a free public database intended to serve as a resource for research on the immune response to SARS-CoV-2. Samples came from the ongoing ImmuneRACE study (first 160 participants) plus 1,254 subjects from 6 global collaborators. Sample metadata almost always included a de-identified subject ID, COVID-19 status, age in years and sex. Where available, HLA class I and class II types were obtained from metadata supplied by the sample provider rather than from assay-based typing.

In the prospective study, participants were roughly 18 to 95 years old, resided in under 30 geographic areas of the United States, and were enrolled through a virtual design. In the prospective study, participants were assigned to cohorts based on the clinical history participants reported in a screening survey and a study questionnaire. In the prospective study, mobile phlebotomists collected whole blood, serum and a nasopharyngeal or oropharyngeal swab from each participant. Prospective study participants could optionally give additional blood draws and questionnaires over an approximately two-month period. Before DNA extraction, prospective study blood samples were shipped either frozen or at room temperature. The CDR3 starts with the cysteine, ends with the phenylalanine, and has 15 residues. Solely the CDR3 DNA is kept, with 45 bases framed from the first base. CDR1 and CDR2 were assigned from the germline V gene as SNHLY and FYNNEI. Clipping removes 8 bases from V and 2 bases from J, with 6 as the unmatched junction base count.

A remark on this clone: Its antigen remains undetermined. The record has no base qualities; no much larger clone is one base away.

TCRbeta CDR3 regions were amplified from genomic DNA using the immunoSEQ Assay, a bias-controlled multiplex PCR. For the original study's pipeline: Within the assay, amplification of reference gene primers was used to estimate how many nucleated cells each sample contained. To quantify the absolute abundance of each unique TCRbeta CDR3 rearrangement, sequence reads were collapsed and filtered. For each sample, productive Simpson clonality was calculated as the square root of Simpson's diversity index across productive rearrangements. This immuneACCESS table, as held by TCRdb, lists in-frame sequences with V and J called but not all clones. Of the missing ones, under half trace to an unresolved V gene in checked studies; the others have no known cause. The V and J calls and clone size come from that table; D and trimming were worked out from the DNA. The sample table holds 350,000 to 450,000 clones, of which around 87% were seen once. 1.5% to 2% of the sample is held by the ten biggest clonotypes.

What the study reported, not specific to this receptor: The quantity of clinical and demographic metadata differed by source and by participant and was supplied without curation.

Recombination joined TRBV2 with TRBJ2-1, and 10 junction bases match TRBD2. This sequence originates from a man aged 35-49 years in a cohort exposed to, infected with or recovered from COVID-19 (not recorded which). The sample taken for sequencing was PBMCs or T cells enriched from blood (not recorded which). The DNA reads TGTGCCAGCCAAGTACTAGCGGGAACCTACAATGAGCAGTTCTTC. This encodes CASQVLAGTYNEQFF.